This TCR beta chain is drawn from a study of blood T cell repertoires in COVID-19. Sequenced by immunoSEQ multiplex PCR; TCRdb stores in-frame clones only, minus some. The table lists roughly 30,000 clones, 81% of them singletons. V lost 1 base, J lost 1 base, and 10 bases lay in between. CDR1 LGHNA and CDR2 YNFKEQ come from the germline V gene. The CDR3 consists of 15 residues. This TCR came from a woman aged 60 to 75 with acute or convalescent COVID-19. The rearrangement links TRBV4-2 to TRBJ1-1, with D perhaps TRBD1 (6 bases). Input material: peripheral blood. The CDR3 DNA sequence: TGTGCCAGCAGCCAAGCGGGGGGACAGAACACTGAAGCTTTCTTT. Its translation: CASSQAGGQNTEAFF.